The clone carrying this T cell receptor beta chain ranks as large (0.1 to 1%). Its cognate antigen is unknown. Time point noted: sample taken at primary tumor resection. The data were obtained in a study of spatial heterogeneity in lung cancer. Regarding the study as a whole: One measure, the expanded intratumoral alpha and beta TCR count, tracked tumor mutation counts.

TCRdb recomputed calls from the 5' RACE reads with MiXCR, one row per CDR3 protein. The repertoire has over 2,000 distinct CDR3 sequences, more than 15% of them found once; the top ten carry more than 8%. Germline-derived CDR1 and CDR2 are SGHVS and FQNEAQ. The CDR3 loop spans 15 amino acids. Trimming removed 5 bases from V and 12 bases from J; junction bases left unmatched: 11. This chain uses TRBV7-8 with TRBJ2-1; 12 positions match TRBD2. The source was lung tumor tissue, collected at surgery. The TCR comes from a male donor with early-stage non-small cell lung cancer. The CDR3 DNA reads as TGTGCCAGCAGCCCCCAGCTAGCGGGGGGGCGGGGGCAGTTCTTC. This codes for CASSPQLAGGRGQFF. The full variable domain, with the rest looked up from reference TRBV7-8 and TRBJ2-1, is GAGVSQSPRYKVAKRGQDVALRCDPISGHVSLFWYQQALGQGPEFLTYFQNEAQLDKSGLPSDRFFAERPEGSVSTLKIQRTQQEDSAVYLCASSPQLAGGRGQFFGPGTRLTVL.